This T cell receptor beta chain was found in a study of T cells in Graves' hyperthyroidism and ophthalmopathy. At the level of the study: Prior to any treatment, at the point of initial diagnosis, peripheral blood was collected.

Researchers took RNA transcripts and amplified the TCR beta CDR3 regions from them. Researchers ran a first-round RT-PCR on the TCR CDR3 using the HTBI primer set. TCRdb ran MiXCR on the multiplex PCR reads and lists one entry per CDR3 protein. The sample shows roughly 500,000 distinct CDR3 sequences, about 20% of them seen only once. V trimming: 5 bases; J trimming: 1 base; junction bases outside the gene matches: 5. Germline V gene data show CDR1 as MDHEN and CDR2 as SYDVKM. The CDR3 has 15 amino acids. Active moderate-to-severe ophthalmopathy, Clinical Activity Score at least 3, NOSPECS at least 4, under 3 months' duration. Thyroid ultrasound and orbital computed tomography, with clinical symptoms and serum thyroxine and TRAb, informed diagnoses.

The sequenced material came from blood. The receptor was derived from a woman aged 70-85 years with Graves' ophthalmopathy. V gene TRBV28 combines with J gene TRBJ1-1; 9 bases align to TRBD1. Here the CDR3 reads CASSTQDRGNTEAFF. The DNA of the CDR3 is TGTGCCAGCAGTACCCAGGACAGGGGGAACACTGAAGCTTTCTTT.